This is a list of T cell receptor beta chains from one sample in a study of CD8+CD57+ T cells in acquired aplastic anemia. MiXCR, run by TCRdb on the reads, gives a single entry per CDR3 protein. The data show about 180,000 distinct CDR3 sequences, roughly half seen once. The sequenced sample consisted of sorted CD4+, CD8+, or CD8+CD57+ T cells (not recorded which) from PBMCs. The receptors come from a human donor in good health. The CDR3 runs from the conserved cysteine through the conserved F or W. A D gene is named only where the DNA matches it firmly. Clone size is not always given. Where it is, it says once, few, many or a class for expanded clones.

d_gene: NA; abundance: NA; j_gene: TRBJ1-1; v_gene: TRBV20-1; CDR3aa: CSARDNRDEAFF; CDR3nt: TGCAGTGCTAGAGATAACAGGGATGAAGCTTTCTTT
d_gene: TRBD1; abundance: NA; j_gene: TRBJ1-1; v_gene: TRBV10-3; CDR3aa: CAITRGQGRSTEAFF; CDR3nt: TGTGCCATCACCAGAGGACAGGGGAGATCCACTGAAGCTTTCTTT
d_gene: TRBD1; abundance: NA; j_gene: TRBJ2-3; v_gene: TRBV2; CDR3aa: CASRATGGAADTQYF; CDR3nt: TGTGCCAGCAGAGCCACAGGGGGCGCAGCAGATACGCAGTATTTT
d_gene: NA; abundance: NA; j_gene: TRBJ2-3; v_gene: TRBV28; CDR3aa: CASDGGPTDTQYF; CDR3nt: TGTGCCAGCGACGGGGGCCCAACAGATACGCAGTATTTT
d_gene: NA; abundance: many; j_gene: TRBJ1-4; v_gene: TRBV19; CDR3aa: CASSMGTAPEKLFF; CDR3nt: TGTGCCAGTAGTATGGGAACAGCCCCCGAAAAACTGTTTTTT
d_gene: NA; abundance: once; j_gene: TRBJ1-5; v_gene: TRBV15; CDR3aa: CATSREPVWDQPQHF; CDR3nt: TGTGCCACCAGCAGAGAACCAGTGTGGGATCAGCCCCAGCATTTT
d_gene: NA; abundance: many; j_gene: TRBJ1-1; v_gene: TRBV7-2; CDR3aa: CASRRRTDLMNTEAFF; CDR3nt: TGTGCCAGCAGACGTCGGACAGACCTCATGAACACTGAAGCTTTCTTT
d_gene: NA; abundance: many; j_gene: TRBJ1-5; v_gene: TRBV29-1; CDR3aa: CSVEAGRNQPQHF; CDR3nt: TGCAGCGTTGAGGCGGGCAGAAATCAGCCCCAGCATTTT
d_gene: TRBD2; abundance: NA; j_gene: TRBJ2-3; v_gene: TRBV12-5; CDR3aa: CASAPGGSLARTQYF; CDR3nt: TGTGCTAGTGCCCCCGGGGGGAGCCTAGCGCGAACGCAGTATTTT
d_gene: NA; abundance: NA; j_gene: TRBJ2-5; v_gene: TRBV7-8; CDR3aa: CASSSVSAGQFVTQYF; CDR3nt: TGTGCCAGCAGCTCCGTTTCGGCGGGCCAGTTCGTGACCCAGTACTTC
d_gene: TRBD1; abundance: NA; j_gene: TRBJ1-5; v_gene: TRBV19; CDR3aa: CASSSGTGVEQPQHF; CDR3nt: TGTGCCAGTAGTTCAGGGACAGGGGTCGAACAGCCCCAGCATTTT
d_gene: NA; abundance: many; j_gene: TRBJ2-7; v_gene: TRBV19; CDR3aa: CASSITISQRSYEQYF; CDR3nt: TGTGCCAGTAGTATAACAATCAGCCAACGCTCCTACGAGCAGTACTTC
d_gene: TRBD1; abundance: NA; j_gene: TRBJ2-3; v_gene: TRBV20-1; CDR3aa: CSAGTGFSTDTQYF; CDR3nt: TGCAGTGCGGGGACAGGGTTTAGCACAGATACGCAGTATTTT
d_gene: NA; abundance: NA; j_gene: TRBJ1-1; v_gene: TRBV7-9; CDR3aa: CASTPLIPNTEAFF; CDR3nt: TGTGCCAGCACCCCCCTCATTCCGAACACTGAAGCCTTCTTT
d_gene: NA; abundance: NA; j_gene: TRBJ2-7; v_gene: TRBV7-9; CDR3aa: CASSQTVYEQYF; CDR3nt: TGTGCCAGCAGCCAGACAGTCTACGAGCAGTACTTC
d_gene: NA; abundance: NA; j_gene: TRBJ2-6; v_gene: TRBV24-1; CDR3aa: CATSRGDNVLTF; CDR3nt: TGTGCCACATCTAGAGGGGATAATGTCCTGACTTTC
d_gene: NA; abundance: many; j_gene: TRBJ1-2; v_gene: TRBV19; CDR3aa: CASMPGHLNYGYTF; CDR3nt: TGTGCCAGTATGCCGGGACATCTTAACTATGGCTACACCTTC
d_gene: TRBD2; abundance: NA; j_gene: TRBJ2-1; v_gene: TRBV29-1; CDR3aa: CSVRLAGGPGYNEQFF; CDR3nt: TGCAGCGTTCGACTAGCGGGAGGGCCAGGATATAATGAGCAGTTCTTC
d_gene: NA; abundance: many; j_gene: TRBJ1-5; v_gene: TRBV9; CDR3aa: CASSVHSNQPQHF; CDR3nt: TGTGCCAGCAGCGTACATAGCAATCAGCCCCAGCATTTT
d_gene: TRBD1; abundance: NA; j_gene: TRBJ1-4; v_gene: TRBV7-2; CDR3aa: CASSLIRGDEKLFF; CDR3nt: TGTGCCAGCAGCTTAATCAGGGGGGATGAAAAACTGTTTTTT
d_gene: TRBD2; abundance: once; j_gene: TRBJ2-1; v_gene: TRBV7-6; CDR3aa: CASSLSGTSLINEQFF; CDR3nt: TGTGCCAGCAGCTTATCAGGGACTAGCTTGATCAATGAGCAGTTCTTC
d_gene: NA; abundance: many; j_gene: TRBJ2-7; v_gene: TRBV6-6; CDR3aa: CASSYSALVGEQYF; CDR3nt: TGTGCCAGCAGTTACTCGGCACTGGTAGGCGAGCAGTACTTC
d_gene: TRBD1; abundance: many; j_gene: TRBJ1-2; v_gene: TRBV7-9; CDR3aa: CASSRWTGTNYGYTF; CDR3nt: TGTGCCAGCAGCCGATGGACAGGTACTAACTATGGCTACACCTTC
d_gene: NA; abundance: NA; j_gene: TRBJ2-4; v_gene: TRBV2; CDR3aa: CASRDNNIQYF; CDR3nt: TGTGCCAGCAGGGACAATAACATTCAGTACTTC
d_gene: NA; abundance: NA; j_gene: TRBJ2-5; v_gene: TRBV19; CDR3aa: CASSIGRTEGSETQYF; CDR3nt: TGTGCCAGTAGTATAGGCCGAACTGAGGGGTCCGAGACCCAGTACTTC
d_gene: NA; abundance: once; j_gene: TRBJ1-1; v_gene: TRBV12-3/TRBV12-4; CDR3aa: CASSRMGLGQTEAFF; CDR3nt: TGTGCCAGCAGTCGTATGGGGTTAGGACAAACTGAAGCTTTCTTT
d_gene: NA; abundance: many; j_gene: TRBJ1-1; v_gene: TRBV5-1; CDR3aa: CASSLGSADGAKAFF; CDR3nt: TGCGCCAGCAGCTTGGGGAGCGCAGATGGGGCCAAAGCTTTCTTT
d_gene: NA; abundance: once; j_gene: TRBJ2-7; v_gene: TRBV29-1; CDR3aa: CSQVAGSGYEQYF; CDR3nt: TGCAGCCAAGTAGCCGGGTCGGGCTACGAGCAGTACTTC
d_gene: NA; abundance: NA; j_gene: TRBJ1-4; v_gene: TRBV29-1; CDR3aa: CSVKAKGEKLFF; CDR3nt: TGCAGCGTTAAGGCTAAGGGTGAAAAACTGTTTTTT
d_gene: NA; abundance: once; j_gene: TRBJ2-5; v_gene: TRBV20-1; CDR3aa: CSPTRNQETQYF; CDR3nt: TGCAGTCCAACTAGGAACCAAGAGACCCAGTACTTC
d_gene: NA; abundance: once; j_gene: TRBJ2-7; v_gene: TRBV11-2; CDR3aa: CASRSNGYEQYF; CDR3nt: TGTGCCAGCAGGTCGAATGGCTACGAGCAGTACTTC
d_gene: NA; abundance: NA; j_gene: TRBJ1-2; v_gene: TRBV19; CDR3aa: CASSPDAMGGYTF; CDR3nt: TGTGCCAGTAGCCCAGACGCGATGGGAGGCTACACCTTC
d_gene: TRBD1; abundance: NA; j_gene: TRBJ1-2; v_gene: TRBV2; CDR3aa: CASRPGQGEGWGYTF; CDR3nt: TGTGCCAGCAGACCCGGACAGGGAGAGGGGTGGGGCTACACCTTC
d_gene: NA; abundance: many; j_gene: TRBJ1-1; v_gene: TRBV12-3/TRBV12-4; CDR3aa: CASSPSAGGFEAFF; CDR3nt: TGTGCCAGCAGCCCATCAGCCGGGGGTTTTGAAGCTTTCTTT
d_gene: TRBD1; abundance: many; j_gene: TRBJ1-5; v_gene: TRBV19; CDR3aa: CASSTTGVGNQPQHF; CDR3nt: TGTGCCAGTAGTACCACAGGGGTGGGCAATCAGCCCCAGCATTTT
d_gene: NA; abundance: NA; j_gene: TRBJ2-7; v_gene: TRBV2; CDR3aa: CASSFSRPYEQYF; CDR3nt: TGTGCCAGCAGTTTCTCCAGGCCCTACGAGCAGTACTTC
d_gene: TRBD2; abundance: NA; j_gene: TRBJ2-4; v_gene: TRBV6-5; CDR3aa: CASRHRGTSGGLAKNIQYF; CDR3nt: TGTGCCAGCAGACACCGGGGGACTAGCGGAGGGTTAGCCAAAAACATTCAGTACTTC